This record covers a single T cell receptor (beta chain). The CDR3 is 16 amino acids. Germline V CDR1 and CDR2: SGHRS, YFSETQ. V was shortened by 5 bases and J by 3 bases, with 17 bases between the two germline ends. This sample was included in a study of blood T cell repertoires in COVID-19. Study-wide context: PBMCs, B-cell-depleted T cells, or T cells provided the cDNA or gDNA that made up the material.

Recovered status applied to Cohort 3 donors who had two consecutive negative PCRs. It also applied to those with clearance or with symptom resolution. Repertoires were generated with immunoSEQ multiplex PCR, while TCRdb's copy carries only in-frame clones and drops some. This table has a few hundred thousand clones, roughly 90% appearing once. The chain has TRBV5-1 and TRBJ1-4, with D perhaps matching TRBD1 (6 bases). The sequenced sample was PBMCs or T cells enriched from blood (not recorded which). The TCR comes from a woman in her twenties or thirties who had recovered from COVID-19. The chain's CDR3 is CASRVSGGWANEKLFF. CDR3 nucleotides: TGCGCCAGCAGGGTCTCGGGGGGCTGGGCTAATGAAAAACTGTTTTTT.